The clone carrying this T cell receptor (beta chain) occurred many times. Its antigen is undetermined. Amplification of TCR beta CDR3 regions used RNA transcripts. Scientists carried out first-round RT-PCR using HTBI primers and then a second-round multiplex PCR. One entry per CDR3 protein, called by TCRdb with MiXCR from the multiplex PCR reads. Among about 1.2 million distinct CDR3 sequences listed, 35% to 40% were seen once. This specimen comes from a study of Graves' ophthalmopathy and Graves' hyperthyroidism. This CDR3 has 15 residues. The V gene's germline CDR1 is SGHVS and CDR2 FNYEAQ. J gave up 4 bases and V 2 bases, and 6 bases lay outside the gene matches. Diagnosis used clinical symptoms, serum thyroxine, TRAb, thyroid ultrasound and orbital computed tomography. Study-wide results and caveats: Ophthalmopathy progression prediction by the model yielded a sensitivity of approximately 71% and a specificity of roughly 74%.

The TCR comes from an adult man with Graves' hyperthyroidism. The V call is TRBV7-6, the J call TRBJ2-5; 8 bases are shared with TRBD2. Sample: peripheral blood or thyroid tissue (not recorded which). DNA for the CDR3: TGTGCCAGCAGCTTAAATAGCGGGAAAGCAGAGACCCAGTACTTC. This codes for CASSLNSGKAETQYF.